The present TCR beta chain was sequenced within a study of T cells in Graves' hyperthyroidism and ophthalmopathy. In this sample, this clonotype turned up many times. Germline CDR1 reads SGHDN; CDR2 reads FVKESK. The CDR3 is 16 residues long. V was trimmed by 4 bases and J by 1 base, leaving 16 bases between them. From RNA transcripts, TCR beta CDR3 regions were amplified. HTBI primers were the set used in a first-round RT-PCR of the TCR CDR3. Using its own MiXCR run on the multiplex PCR reads, TCRdb lists one record per CDR3 protein. This table has 650,000 to 750,000 distinct CDR3 sequences, about 15% appearing once. Recently diagnosed hyperthyroidism of less than 2 months' duration affected patients aged 18 to 65.

The receptor was derived from a woman between 18 and 29 years old with Graves' hyperthyroidism. V usage is TRBV14 and J usage is TRBJ1-2; D is perhaps TRBD1 (5 bases). Sequencing was performed on blood. CDR3 sequence reads: CASSRLFLTDNYGYTF. CDR3 DNA sequence: TGTGCCAGCAGCCGACTATTTTTGACAGATAACTATGGCTACACCTTC. Full variable domain (missing parts from reference TRBV14 and TRBJ1-2): EAGVTQFPSHSVIEKGQTVTLRCDPISGHDNLYWYRRVMGKEIKFLLHFVKESKQDESGMPNNRFLAERTGGTYSTLKVQPAELEDSGVYFCASSRLFLTDNYGYTFGSGTRLTVV.